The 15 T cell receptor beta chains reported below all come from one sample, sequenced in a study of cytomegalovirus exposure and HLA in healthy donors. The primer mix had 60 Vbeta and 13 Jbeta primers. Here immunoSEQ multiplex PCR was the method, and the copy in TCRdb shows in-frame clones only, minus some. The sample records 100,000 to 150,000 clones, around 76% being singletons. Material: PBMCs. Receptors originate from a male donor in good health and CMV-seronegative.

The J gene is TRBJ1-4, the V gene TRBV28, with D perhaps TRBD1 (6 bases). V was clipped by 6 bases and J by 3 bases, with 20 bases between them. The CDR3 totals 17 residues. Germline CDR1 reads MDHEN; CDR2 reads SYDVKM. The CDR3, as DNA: TGTGCCAGCAGGCAGGGTGGAGGCGGGGGCCCTAATGAAAAACTGTTTTTT. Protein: CASRQGGGGGPNEKLFF. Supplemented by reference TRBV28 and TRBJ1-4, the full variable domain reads DVKVTQSSRYLVKRTGEKVFLECVQDMDHENMFWYRQDPGLGLRLIYFSYDVKMKEKGDIPEGYSVSREKKERFSLILESASTNQTSMYLCASRQGGGGGPNEKLFFGSGTQLSVL.

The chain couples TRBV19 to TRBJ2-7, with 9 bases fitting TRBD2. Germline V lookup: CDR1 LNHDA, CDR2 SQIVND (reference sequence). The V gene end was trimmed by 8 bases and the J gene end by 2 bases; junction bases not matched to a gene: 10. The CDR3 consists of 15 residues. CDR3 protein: CASAGRLAETYEQYF. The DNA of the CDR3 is TGTGCCAGTGCCGGACGACTAGCGGAAACCTACGAGCAGTACTTC. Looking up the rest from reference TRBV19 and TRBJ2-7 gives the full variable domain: DGGITQSPKYLFRKEGQNVTLSCEQNLNHDAMYWYRQDPGQGLRLIYYSQIVNDFQKGDIAEGYSVSREKKESFPLTVTSAQKNPTAFYLCASAGRLAETYEQYFGPGTRLTVT.

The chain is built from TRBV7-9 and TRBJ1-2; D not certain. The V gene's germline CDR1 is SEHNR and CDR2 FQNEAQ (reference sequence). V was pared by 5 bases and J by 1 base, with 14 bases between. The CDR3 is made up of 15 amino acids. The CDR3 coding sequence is TGTGCCAGCAGCCCGCCCCAGCGTCTTAACTATGGCTACACCTTC. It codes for CASSPPQRLNYGYTF.

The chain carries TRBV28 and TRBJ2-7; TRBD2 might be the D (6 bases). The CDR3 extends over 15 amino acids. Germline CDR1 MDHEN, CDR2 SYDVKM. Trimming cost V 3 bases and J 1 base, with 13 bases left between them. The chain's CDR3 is CASSFVLADSYEQYF. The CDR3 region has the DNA TGTGCCAGCAGTTTTGTCTTAGCGGATTCCTACGAGCAGTACTTC. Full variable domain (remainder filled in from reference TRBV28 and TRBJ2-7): DVKVTQSSRYLVKRTGEKVFLECVQDMDHENMFWYRQDPGLGLRLIYFSYDVKMKEKGDIPEGYSVSREKKERFSLILESASTNQTSMYLCASSFVLADSYEQYFGPGTRLTVT.

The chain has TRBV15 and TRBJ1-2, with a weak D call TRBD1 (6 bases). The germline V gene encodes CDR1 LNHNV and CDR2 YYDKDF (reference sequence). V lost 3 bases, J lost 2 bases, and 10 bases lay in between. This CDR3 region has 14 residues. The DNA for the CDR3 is TGTGCCACCAGCAGGGGGGGGCCGAACTATGGCTACACCTTC. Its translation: CATSRGGPNYGYTF.

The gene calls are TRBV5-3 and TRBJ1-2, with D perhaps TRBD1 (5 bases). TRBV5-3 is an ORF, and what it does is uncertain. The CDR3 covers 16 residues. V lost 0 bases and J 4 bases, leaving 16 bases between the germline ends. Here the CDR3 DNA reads TGTGCCAGAAGCTTGGCCGGTGCCAGGGAATCCTATGGCTACACCTTC. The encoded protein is CARSLAGARESYGYTF.

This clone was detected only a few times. This CDR3 reads CASSYSGAASYEQYF. The CDR3 bases are TGTGCCAGCAGTTACTCAGGGGCTGCCTCCTACGAGCAGTACTTC. The chain employs TRBV6-5 and TRBJ2-7; D is possibly TRBD1 (5 bases). V was shortened by 0 bases and J by 0 bases, with 9 bases between the two germline ends. From germline, CDR1 is MNHEY and CDR2 SVGAGI. This CDR3 is built from 15 residues.

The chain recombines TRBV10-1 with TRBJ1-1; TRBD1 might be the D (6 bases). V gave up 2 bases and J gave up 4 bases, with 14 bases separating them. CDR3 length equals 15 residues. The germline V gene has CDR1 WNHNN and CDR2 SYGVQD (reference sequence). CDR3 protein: CASSEGRGHLTEAFF. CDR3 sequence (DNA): TGCGCCAGCAGTGAGGGCAGGGGACACCTCACTGAAGCTTTCTTT.

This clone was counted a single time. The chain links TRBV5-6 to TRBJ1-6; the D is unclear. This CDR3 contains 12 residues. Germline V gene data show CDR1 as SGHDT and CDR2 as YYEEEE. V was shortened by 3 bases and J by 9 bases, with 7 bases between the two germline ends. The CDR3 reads CASSSESSPLHF. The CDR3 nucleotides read TGTGCCAGCAGCTCAGAAAGTTCACCCCTCCACTTT.

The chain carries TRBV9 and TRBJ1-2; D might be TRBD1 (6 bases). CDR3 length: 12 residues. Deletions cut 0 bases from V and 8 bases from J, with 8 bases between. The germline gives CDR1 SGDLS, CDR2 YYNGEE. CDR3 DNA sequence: TGTGCCAGCAGCGTAGAGGGGGGGGGCTACACCTTC. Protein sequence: CASSVEGGGYTF. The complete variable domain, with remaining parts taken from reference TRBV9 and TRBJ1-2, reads DSGVTQTPKHLITATGQRVTLRCSPRSGDLSVYWYQQSLDQGLQFLIQYYNGEERAKGNILERFSAQQFPDLHSELNLSSLELGDSALYFCASSVEGGGYTFGSGTRLTVV.

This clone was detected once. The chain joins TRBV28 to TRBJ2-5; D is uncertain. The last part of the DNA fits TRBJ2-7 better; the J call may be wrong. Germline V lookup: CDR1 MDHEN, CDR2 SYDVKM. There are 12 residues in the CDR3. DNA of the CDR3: TGTGCCAGCAGCTTCCGCACCTACGAGCAGTACTTC. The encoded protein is CASSFRTYEQYF.

CDR3 protein: CALRRESGNTIYF. As DNA, the CDR3 is TGTGCCTTGAGACGGGAATCTGGAAACACCATATATTTT. V usage is TRBV30 and J usage is TRBJ1-3, with D uncertain. Germline V CDR1 and CDR2: GTSNPN, SVGIG (reference sequence). V was pared by 7 bases and J by 1 base, with 11 bases between. The CDR3 length is 13 residues.

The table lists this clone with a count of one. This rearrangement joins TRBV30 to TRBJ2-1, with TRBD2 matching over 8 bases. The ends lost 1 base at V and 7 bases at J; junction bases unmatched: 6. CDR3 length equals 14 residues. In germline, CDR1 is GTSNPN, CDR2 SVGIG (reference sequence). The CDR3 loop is CAWSAPSGFNEQFF. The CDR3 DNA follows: TGTGCCTGGAGTGCGCCTAGCGGGTTTAATGAGCAGTTCTTC.

As DNA, the CDR3 is TGTGCCTGGAGTGCCCACAGGGCCAACTATGGCTACACCTTC. As protein: CAWSAHRANYGYTF. V gene TRBV30 combines with J gene TRBJ1-2, with TRBD1 as a possible D gene (6 bases). Trimming pared 1 base from V and 2 bases from J, leaving 11 bases between. Per the germline V gene, CDR1 is GTSNPN and CDR2 is SVGIG (reference sequence). The CDR3 length is 14 residues.

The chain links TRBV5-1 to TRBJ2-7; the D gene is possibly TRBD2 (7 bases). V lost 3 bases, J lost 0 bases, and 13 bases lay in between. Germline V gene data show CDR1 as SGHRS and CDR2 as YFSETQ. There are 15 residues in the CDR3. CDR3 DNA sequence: TGCGCCAGCAGCTCCCCGCGGGGGCCCTCCTACGAGCAGTACTTC. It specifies CASSSPRGPSYEQYF.